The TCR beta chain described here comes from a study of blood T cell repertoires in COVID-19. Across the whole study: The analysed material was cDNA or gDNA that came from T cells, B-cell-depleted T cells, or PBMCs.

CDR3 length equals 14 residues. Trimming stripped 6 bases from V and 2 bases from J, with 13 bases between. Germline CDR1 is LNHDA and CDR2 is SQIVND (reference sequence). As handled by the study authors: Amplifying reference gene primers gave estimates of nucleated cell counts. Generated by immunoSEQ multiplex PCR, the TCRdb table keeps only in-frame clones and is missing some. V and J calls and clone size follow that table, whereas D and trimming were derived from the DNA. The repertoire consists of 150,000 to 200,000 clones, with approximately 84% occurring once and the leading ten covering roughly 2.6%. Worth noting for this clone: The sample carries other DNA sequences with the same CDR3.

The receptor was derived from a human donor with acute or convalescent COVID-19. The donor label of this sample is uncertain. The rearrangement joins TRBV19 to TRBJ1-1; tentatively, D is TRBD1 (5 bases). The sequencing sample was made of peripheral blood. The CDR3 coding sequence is TGTGCCAGTAGCAAAACAGGTACCAACACTGAAGCTTTCTTT. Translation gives CASSKTGTNTEAFF.